The 7 T cell receptor beta chains below come from one sample, sequenced in a study of cytomegalovirus exposure and HLA in healthy donors. Vbeta (60) and Jbeta (13) primers were used in the PCR. Using immunoSEQ multiplex PCR, the repertoire was profiled, and TCRdb retains in-frame clones only, with some absent. The sample contains some 110,000 clones, over 60% of which appear only once. The sample consisted of PBMCs. The receptors shown here come from a woman between 40 and 50 years old in good health and CMV-seropositive.

The J gene is TRBJ1-1, the V gene TRBV25-1, with D unclear. V shed 6 bases and J shed 1 base, with 15 bases lying between them. The germline V gene has CDR1 MGHDK and CDR2 SYGVNS. The CDR3 covers 15 residues. CDR3 residues: CASRDTRHRNTEAFF. DNA of the CDR3: TGTGCCAGCAGAGACACTCGGCACAGGAACACTGAAGCTTTCTTT.

The CDR3 region has the DNA TGTGCCAGCAGCGCGCAACAGGGGGCCGTTGAAAAACTGTTTTTT. This translates into CASSAQQGAVEKLFF. V gene TRBV14 combines with J gene TRBJ1-4; 9 bases align to TRBD1. The CDR3 has 15 residues. The germline V gene has CDR1 SGHDN and CDR2 FVKESK. The V and J ends lost 5 bases and 7 bases, in that order; junction bases with no gene match: 8.

This chain links TRBV28 with TRBJ1-2; 7 bases fit TRBD1. The length of the CDR3 is 13 residues. From germline, CDR1 is MDHEN and CDR2 SYDVKM. V shed 8 bases, J shed 8 bases, and the junction held 11 bases outside the gene matches. Here the CDR3 DNA reads TGTGCCAGCGTCAATGAGGGGGCGGGGGGCTACACCTTC. This sequence encodes CASVNEGAGGYTF.

V usage is TRBV18 and J usage is TRBJ1-2; TRBD1 aligns across 8 bases. Looked up from germline, CDR1 is KGHSH and CDR2 is LQKENI. The V and J ends lost 4 bases and 0 bases, in that order; junction bases with no gene match: 10. The CDR3 loop spans 17 amino acids. CDR3 sequence: CASSLTGDEPTNYGYTF. For the CDR3, the DNA is TGTGCCAGCTCACTGACAGGGGACGAACCCACTAACTATGGCTACACCTTC.

This clone was counted a few times. The chain combines TRBV11-2 with TRBJ1-4, with D maybe TRBD1 (5 bases). Trimming pared 4 bases from V and 5 bases from J, leaving 14 bases between. Germline assignment: CDR1 SGHAT and CDR2 FQNNGV. The length of the CDR3 is 15 residues. DNA for the CDR3: TGTGCCAGCAGCTCCCTGGGACTGGAAAATGAAAAACTGTTTTTT. Translation: CASSSLGLENEKLFF.

The chain uses TRBV5-1 and TRBJ2-7; D perhaps matches TRBD2 (5 bases). The CDR3 spans 16 residues. Germline loops: CDR1 SGHRS, CDR2 YFSETQ. Trimming removed 4 bases at V and 0 bases at J, with 17 bases between. Here the CDR3 reads CASSVGPLGSSYEQYF. As DNA, the CDR3 is TGCGCCAGCAGCGTGGGTCCCCTAGGGAGCTCCTACGAGCAGTACTTC.

This rearrangement joins TRBV5-1 to TRBJ1-2, with D maybe TRBD1 (5 bases). The CDR3 length is 14 residues. The V and J ends lost 0 bases and 3 bases respectively, with 9 bases between them. CDR1 SGHRS and CDR2 YFSETQ come from the germline V gene. The chain's CDR3 is CASSLEDIDYGYTF. The CDR3 DNA is TGCGCCAGCAGCTTGGAGGACATAGACTATGGCTACACCTTC.